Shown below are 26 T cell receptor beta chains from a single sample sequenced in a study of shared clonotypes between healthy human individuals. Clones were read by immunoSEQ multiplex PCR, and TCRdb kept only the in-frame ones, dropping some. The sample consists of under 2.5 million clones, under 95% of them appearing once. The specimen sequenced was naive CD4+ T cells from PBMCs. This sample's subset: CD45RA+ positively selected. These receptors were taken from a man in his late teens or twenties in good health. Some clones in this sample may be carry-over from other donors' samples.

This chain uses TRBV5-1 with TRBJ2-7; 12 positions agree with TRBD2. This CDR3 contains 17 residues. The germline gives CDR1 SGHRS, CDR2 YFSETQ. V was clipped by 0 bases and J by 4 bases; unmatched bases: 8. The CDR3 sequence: CASSLGPSGRAGYEQYF. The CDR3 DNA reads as TGCGCCAGCAGCTTGGGACCTAGCGGGAGGGCCGGGTACGAGCAGTACTTC.

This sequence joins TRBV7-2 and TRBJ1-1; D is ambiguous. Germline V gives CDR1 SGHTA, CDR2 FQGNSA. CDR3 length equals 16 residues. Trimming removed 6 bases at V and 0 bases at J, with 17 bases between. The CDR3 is CASSLLPGRLNTEAFF. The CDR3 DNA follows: TGTGCCAGCAGTCTCCTCCCGGGAAGGTTGAACACTGAAGCTTTCTTT. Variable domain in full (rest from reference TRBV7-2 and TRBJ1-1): GAGVSQSPSNKVTEKGKDVELRCDPISGHTALYWYRQSLGQGLEFLIYFQGNSAPDKSGLPSDRFSAERTGGSVSTLTIQRTQQEDSAVYLCASSLLPGRLNTEAFFGQGTRLTVV.

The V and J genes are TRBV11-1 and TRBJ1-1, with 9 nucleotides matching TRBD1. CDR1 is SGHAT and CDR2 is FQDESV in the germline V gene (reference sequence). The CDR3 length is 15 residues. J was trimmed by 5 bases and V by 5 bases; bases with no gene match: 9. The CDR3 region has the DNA TGTGCCAGCAGCAGAAACAGGGGGCCGGGTACTGAAGCTTTCTTT. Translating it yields CASSRNRGPGTEAFF.

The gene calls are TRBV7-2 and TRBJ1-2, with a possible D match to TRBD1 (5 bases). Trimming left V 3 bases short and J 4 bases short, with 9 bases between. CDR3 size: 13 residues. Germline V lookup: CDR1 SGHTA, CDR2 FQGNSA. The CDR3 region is CASSFRVSYGYTF. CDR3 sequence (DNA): TGTGCCAGCAGCTTCAGGGTTTCCTATGGCTACACCTTC.

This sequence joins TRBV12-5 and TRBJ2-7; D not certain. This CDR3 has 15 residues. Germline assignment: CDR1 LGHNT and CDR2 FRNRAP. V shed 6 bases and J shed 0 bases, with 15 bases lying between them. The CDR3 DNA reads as TGTGCTAGTGGCCCCTTGAGCCCCCCCTCCTACGAGCAGTACTTC. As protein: CASGPLSPPSYEQYF.

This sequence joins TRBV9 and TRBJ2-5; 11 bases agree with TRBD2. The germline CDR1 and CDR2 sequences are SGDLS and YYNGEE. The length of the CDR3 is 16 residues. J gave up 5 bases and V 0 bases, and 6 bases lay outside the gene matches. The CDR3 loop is CASSVGLAGPGETQYF. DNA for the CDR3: TGTGCCAGCAGCGTAGGACTAGCGGGACCCGGGGAGACCCAGTACTTC.

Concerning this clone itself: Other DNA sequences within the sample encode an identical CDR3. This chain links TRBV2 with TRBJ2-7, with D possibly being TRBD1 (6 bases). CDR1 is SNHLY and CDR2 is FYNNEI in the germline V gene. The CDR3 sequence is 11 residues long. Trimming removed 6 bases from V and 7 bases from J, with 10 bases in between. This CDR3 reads CASSQQGEQYF. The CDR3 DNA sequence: TGTGCCAGCAGCCAGCAGGGGGAGCAGTACTTC. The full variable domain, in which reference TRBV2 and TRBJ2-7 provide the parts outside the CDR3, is EPEVTQTPSHQVTQMGQEVILRCVPISNHLYFYWYRQILGQKVEFLVSFYNNEISEKSEIFDDQFSVERPDGSNFTLKIRSTKLEDSAMYFCASSQQGEQYFGPGTRLTVT.

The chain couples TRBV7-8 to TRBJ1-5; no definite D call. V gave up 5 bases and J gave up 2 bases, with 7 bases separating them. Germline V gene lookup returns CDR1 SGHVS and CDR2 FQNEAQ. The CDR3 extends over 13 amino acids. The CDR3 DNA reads TGTGCCAGCAGCGCCGATGGCAATCAGCCCCAGCATTTT. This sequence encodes CASSADGNQPQHF.

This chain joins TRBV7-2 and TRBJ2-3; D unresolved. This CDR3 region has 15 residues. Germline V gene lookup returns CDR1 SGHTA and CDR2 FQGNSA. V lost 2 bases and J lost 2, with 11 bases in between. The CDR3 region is CASSLRTPDTDTQYF. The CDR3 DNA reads TGTGCCAGCAGCTTAAGGACCCCTGACACAGATACGCAGTATTTT.

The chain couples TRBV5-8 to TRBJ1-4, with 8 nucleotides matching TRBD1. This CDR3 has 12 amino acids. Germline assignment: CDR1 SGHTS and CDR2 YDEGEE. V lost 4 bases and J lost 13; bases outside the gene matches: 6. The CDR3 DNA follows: TGTGCCAGCAGCCGAAAAGACAGGGGACTGTTTTTT. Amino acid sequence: CASSRKDRGLFF.

The DNA for the CDR3 is TGTGCCAGCAGCCCGCGGACAGGAGACTATGGCTACACCTTC. This gives the protein CASSPRTGDYGYTF. V usage is TRBV7-9 and J usage is TRBJ1-2, with TRBD1 matching 7 bases. This CDR3 region has 14 residues. Trimming removed 5 bases from V and 3 bases from J; junction bases left unmatched: 6. Germline V CDR1 and CDR2: SEHNR, FQNEAQ (reference sequence).

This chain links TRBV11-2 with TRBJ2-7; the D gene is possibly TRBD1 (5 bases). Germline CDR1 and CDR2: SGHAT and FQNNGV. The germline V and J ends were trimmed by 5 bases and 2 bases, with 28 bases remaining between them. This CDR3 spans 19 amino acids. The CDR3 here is CASSALYTTVSYRAYEQYF. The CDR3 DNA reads TGTGCCAGCAGCGCACTTTACACGACAGTGAGCTACCGAGCCTACGAGCAGTACTTC. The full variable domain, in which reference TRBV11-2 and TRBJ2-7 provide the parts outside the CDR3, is EAGVAQSPRYKIIEKRQSVAFWCNPISGHATLYWYQQILGQGPKLLIQFQNNGVVDDSQLPKDRFSAERLKGVDSTLKIQPAKLEDSAVYLCASSALYTTVSYRAYEQYFGPGTRLTVT.

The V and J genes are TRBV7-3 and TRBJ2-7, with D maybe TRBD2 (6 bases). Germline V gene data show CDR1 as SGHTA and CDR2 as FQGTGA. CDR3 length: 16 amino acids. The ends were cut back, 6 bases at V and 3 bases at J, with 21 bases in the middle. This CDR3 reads CASRPSAGTGVYEQYF. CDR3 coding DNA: TGTGCCAGCAGGCCATCCGCCGGGACGGGAGTCTACGAGCAGTACTTC.

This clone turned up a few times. The CDR3 region has the DNA TGTGCCTGGGAGGGGGGAGCGGGAGTTATCGGGGAGCTGTTTTTT. Translation: CAWEGGAGVIGELFF. The rearrangement uses TRBV30 and TRBJ2-2; 8 bases map to TRBD2. The CDR3 has 15 residues. The junction had 12 bases not matched to a gene; V was cut back by 5 bases and J by 7 bases. The germline V gene encodes CDR1 GTSNPN and CDR2 SVGIG (reference sequence).

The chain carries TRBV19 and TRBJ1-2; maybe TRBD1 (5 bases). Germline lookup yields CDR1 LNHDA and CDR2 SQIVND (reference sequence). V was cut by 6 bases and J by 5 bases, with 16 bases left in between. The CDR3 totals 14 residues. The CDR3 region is CASSQRGREYGYTF. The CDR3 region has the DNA TGTGCCAGTAGCCAAAGGGGTCGGGAATATGGCTACACCTTC.

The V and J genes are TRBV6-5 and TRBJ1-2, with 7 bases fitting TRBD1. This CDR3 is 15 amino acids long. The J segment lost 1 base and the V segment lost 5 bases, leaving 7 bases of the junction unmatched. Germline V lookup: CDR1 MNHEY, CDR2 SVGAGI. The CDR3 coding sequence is TGTGCCAGCAGTCCGTCCCGGGACAGTAACTATGGCTACACCTTC. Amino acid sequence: CASSPSRDSNYGYTF.

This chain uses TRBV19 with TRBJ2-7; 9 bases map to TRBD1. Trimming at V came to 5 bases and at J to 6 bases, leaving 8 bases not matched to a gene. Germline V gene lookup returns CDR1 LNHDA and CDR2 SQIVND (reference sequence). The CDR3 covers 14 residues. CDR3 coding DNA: TGTGCCAGTAGTGCGCGACAGGGGGTCAGCGAGCAGTACTTC. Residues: CASSARQGVSEQYF.

The CDR3 region has the DNA TGTGCCAGCAGTAAACTAAACCCCCGAATTTACAATGAGCAGTTCTTC. It translates to CASSKLNPRIYNEQFF. This chain connects TRBV7-2 to TRBJ2-1; no clear D gene. The V end lost 6 bases, the J end lost 4 bases, and 19 bases lay between the germline ends. This CDR3 spans 16 amino acids. The germline V gene encodes CDR1 SGHTA and CDR2 FQGNSA.

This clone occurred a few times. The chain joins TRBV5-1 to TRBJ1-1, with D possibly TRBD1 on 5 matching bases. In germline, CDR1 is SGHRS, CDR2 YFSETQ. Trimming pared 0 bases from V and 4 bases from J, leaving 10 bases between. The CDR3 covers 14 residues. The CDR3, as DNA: TGCGCCAGCAGCTTGGGACAGAGGTCCACTGAAGCTTTCTTT. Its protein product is CASSLGQRSTEAFF.

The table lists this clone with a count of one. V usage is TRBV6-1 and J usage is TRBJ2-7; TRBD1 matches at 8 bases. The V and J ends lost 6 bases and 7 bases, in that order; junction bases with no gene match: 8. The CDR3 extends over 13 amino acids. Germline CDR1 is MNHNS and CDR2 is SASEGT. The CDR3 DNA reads TGTGCCAGCAGATTTCAGGGGGCGCGGGAGCAGTACTTC. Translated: CASRFQGAREQYF.

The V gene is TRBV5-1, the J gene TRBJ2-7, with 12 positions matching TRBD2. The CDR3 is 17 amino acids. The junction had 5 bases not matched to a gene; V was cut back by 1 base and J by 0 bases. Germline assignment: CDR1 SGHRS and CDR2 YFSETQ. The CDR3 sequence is CASSLIATSGSSYEQYF. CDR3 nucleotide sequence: TGCGCCAGCAGCTTGATTGCGACTAGCGGGAGCTCCTACGAGCAGTACTTC.

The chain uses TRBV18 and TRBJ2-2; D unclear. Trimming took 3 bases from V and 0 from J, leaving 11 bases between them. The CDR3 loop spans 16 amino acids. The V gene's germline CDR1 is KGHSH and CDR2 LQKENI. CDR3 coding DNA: TGTGCCAGCTCACCTGCTGAGGCTGCGAACACCGGGGAGCTGTTTTTT. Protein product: CASSPAEAANTGELFF. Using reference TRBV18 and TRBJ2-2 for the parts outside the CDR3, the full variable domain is NAGVMQNPRHLVRRRGQEARLRCSPMKGHSHVYWYRQLPEEGLKFMVYLQKENIIDESGMPKERFSAEFPKEGPSILRIQQVVRGDSAAYFCASSPAEAANTGELFFGEGSRLTVL.

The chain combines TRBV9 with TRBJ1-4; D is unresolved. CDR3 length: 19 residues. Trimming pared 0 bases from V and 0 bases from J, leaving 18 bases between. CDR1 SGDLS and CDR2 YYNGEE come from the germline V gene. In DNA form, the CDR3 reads TGTGCCAGCAGCGTAGTAATTCGGGTCGGAGATGCAACTAATGAAAAACTGTTTTTT. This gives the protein CASSVVIRVGDATNEKLFF.

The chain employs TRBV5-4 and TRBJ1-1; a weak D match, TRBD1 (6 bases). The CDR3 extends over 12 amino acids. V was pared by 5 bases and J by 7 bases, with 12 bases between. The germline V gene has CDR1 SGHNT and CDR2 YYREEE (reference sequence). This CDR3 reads CASSKQGGEAFF. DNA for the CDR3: TGTGCCAGCAGTAAACAGGGTGGTGAAGCTTTCTTT.

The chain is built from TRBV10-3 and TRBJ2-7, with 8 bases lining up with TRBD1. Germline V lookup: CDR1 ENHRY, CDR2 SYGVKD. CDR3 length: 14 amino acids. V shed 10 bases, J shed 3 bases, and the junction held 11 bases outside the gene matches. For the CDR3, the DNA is TGTGCCACCAGCTCTGGACAGGGCAGCTACGAGCAGTACTTC. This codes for CATSSGQGSYEQYF.

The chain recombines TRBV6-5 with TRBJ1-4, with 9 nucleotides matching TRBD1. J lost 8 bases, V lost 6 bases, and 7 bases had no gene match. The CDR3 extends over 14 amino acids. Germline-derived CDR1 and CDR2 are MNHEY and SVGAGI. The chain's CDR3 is CASRGTGLGEKLFF. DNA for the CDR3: TGTGCCAGCAGGGGGACAGGGTTGGGCGAAAAACTGTTTTTT.